This TCR beta chain comes out of a study of blood T cell repertoires in COVID-19. The CDR3 spans 17 residues. Germline V lookup: CDR1 MNHNS, CDR2 SASEGT. V dropped 4 bases and J dropped 3; count of bases not matched to a gene: 14. Produced via immunoSEQ multiplex PCR; TCRdb's table is partial and in-frame only. Counted here are around 310,000 clones, approximately 91% occurring once; the ten biggest clones make up around a tenth. Participants were aged about 18 to 100 years from 20 to 30 US areas. The rearrangement uses TRBV6-1 and TRBJ2-7; TRBD1 matches at 8 bases. Input material: PBMCs or T cells enriched from blood (not recorded which). The TCR was taken from a woman aged 35 to 49 who had recovered from COVID-19. CDR3 protein: CASSGMGADRGFYEQYF. CDR3 DNA sequence: TGTGCCAGCAGTGGAATGGGGGCAGACAGGGGATTCTACGAGCAGTACTTC.